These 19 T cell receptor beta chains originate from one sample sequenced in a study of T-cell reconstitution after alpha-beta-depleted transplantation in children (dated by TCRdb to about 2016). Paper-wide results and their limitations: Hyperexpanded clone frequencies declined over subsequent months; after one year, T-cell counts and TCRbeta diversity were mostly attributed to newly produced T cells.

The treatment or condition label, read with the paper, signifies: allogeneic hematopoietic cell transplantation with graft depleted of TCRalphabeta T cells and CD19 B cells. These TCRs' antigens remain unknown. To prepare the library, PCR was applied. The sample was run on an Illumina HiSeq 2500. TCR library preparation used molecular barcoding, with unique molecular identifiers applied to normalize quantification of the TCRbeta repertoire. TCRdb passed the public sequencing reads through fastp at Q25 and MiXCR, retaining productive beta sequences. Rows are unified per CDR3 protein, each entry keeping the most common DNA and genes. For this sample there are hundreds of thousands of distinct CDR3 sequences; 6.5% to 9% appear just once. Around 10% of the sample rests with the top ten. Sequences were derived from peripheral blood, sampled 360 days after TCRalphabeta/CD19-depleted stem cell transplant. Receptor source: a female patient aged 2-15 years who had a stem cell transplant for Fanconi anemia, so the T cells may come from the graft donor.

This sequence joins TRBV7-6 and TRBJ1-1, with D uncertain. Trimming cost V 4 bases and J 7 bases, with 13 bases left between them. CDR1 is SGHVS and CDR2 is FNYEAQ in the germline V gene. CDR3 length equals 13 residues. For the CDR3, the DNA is TGTGCCAGCAGCTCGCGTTCGGACGGTGAAGCTTTCTTT. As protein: CASSSRSDGEAFF.

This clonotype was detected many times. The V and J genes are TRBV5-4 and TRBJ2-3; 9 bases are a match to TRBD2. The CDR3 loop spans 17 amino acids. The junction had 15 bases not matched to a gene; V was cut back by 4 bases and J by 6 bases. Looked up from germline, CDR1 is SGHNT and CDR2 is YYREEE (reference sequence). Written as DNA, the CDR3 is TGTGCCAGCAGCCTCGACCGTGATAGCGGGAGAGGGGATACGCAGTATTTT. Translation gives CASSLDRDSGRGDTQYF.

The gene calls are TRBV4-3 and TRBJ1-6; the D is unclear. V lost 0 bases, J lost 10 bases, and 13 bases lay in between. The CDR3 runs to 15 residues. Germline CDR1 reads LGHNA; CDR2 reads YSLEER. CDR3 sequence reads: CASSQEEAVGSPLHF. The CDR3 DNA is TGCGCCAGCAGCCAAGAAGAGGCAGTGGGGTCACCCCTCCACTTT.

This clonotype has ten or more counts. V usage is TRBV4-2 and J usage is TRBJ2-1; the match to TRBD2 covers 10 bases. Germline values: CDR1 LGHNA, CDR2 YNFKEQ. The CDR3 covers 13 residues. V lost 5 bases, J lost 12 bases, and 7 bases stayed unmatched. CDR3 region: CASSSGPSGGQFF. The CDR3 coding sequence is TGTGCCAGCAGCTCAGGGCCTAGCGGGGGGCAGTTCTTC.

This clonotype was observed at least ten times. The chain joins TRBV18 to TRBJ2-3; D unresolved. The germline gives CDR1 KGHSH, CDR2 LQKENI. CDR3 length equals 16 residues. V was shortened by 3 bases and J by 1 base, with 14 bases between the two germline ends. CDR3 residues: CASSPSHSTGTDTQYF. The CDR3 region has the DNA TGTGCCAGCTCACCTTCTCATTCAACAGGCACAGATACGCAGTATTTT.

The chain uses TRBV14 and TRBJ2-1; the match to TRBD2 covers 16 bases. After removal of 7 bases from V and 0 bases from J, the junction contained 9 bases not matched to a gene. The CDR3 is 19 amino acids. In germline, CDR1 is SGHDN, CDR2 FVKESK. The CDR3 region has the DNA TGTGCCAGCAACAGGGGACTAGCGGGGGGGCTTAGCTCCTACAATGAGCAGTTCTTC. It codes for CASNRGLAGGLSSYNEQFF.

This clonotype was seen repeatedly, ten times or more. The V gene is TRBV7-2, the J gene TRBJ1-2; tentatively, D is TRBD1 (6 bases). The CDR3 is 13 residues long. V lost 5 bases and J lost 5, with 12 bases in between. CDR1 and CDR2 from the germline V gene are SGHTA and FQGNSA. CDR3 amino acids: CASSTGTLYGYTF. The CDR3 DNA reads TGTGCCAGCAGCACCGGGACACTTTATGGCTACACCTTC.

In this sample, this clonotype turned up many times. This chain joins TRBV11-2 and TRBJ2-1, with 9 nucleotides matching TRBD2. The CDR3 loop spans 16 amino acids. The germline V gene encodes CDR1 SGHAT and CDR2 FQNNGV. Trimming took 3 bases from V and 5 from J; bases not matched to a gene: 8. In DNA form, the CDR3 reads TGTGCCAGCAGCTTGAGCCTAGCGGGGCCGAACAATGAGCAGTTCTTC. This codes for CASSLSLAGPNNEQFF.

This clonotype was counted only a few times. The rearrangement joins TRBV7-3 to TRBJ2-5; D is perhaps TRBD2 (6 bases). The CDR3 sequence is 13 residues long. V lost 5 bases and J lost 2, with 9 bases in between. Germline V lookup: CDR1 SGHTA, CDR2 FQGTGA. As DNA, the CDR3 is TGTGCCAGCAGCCAGCGGGCGCAAGAGACCCAGTACTTC. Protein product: CASSQRAQETQYF. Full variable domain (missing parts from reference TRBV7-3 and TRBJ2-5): GAGVSQTPSNKVTEKGKYVELRCDPISGHTALYWYRQSLGQGPEFLIYFQGTGAADDSGLPNDRFFAVRPEGSVSTLKIQRTERGDSAVYLCASSQRAQETQYFGPGTRLLVL.

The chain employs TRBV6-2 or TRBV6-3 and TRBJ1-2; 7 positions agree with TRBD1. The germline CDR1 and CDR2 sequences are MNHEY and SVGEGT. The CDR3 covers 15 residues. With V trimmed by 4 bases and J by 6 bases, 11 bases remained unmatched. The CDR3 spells CASSSLKDRSDGYTF. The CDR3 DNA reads TGTGCCAGCAGTTCATTGAAGGACAGGTCTGATGGCTACACCTTC.

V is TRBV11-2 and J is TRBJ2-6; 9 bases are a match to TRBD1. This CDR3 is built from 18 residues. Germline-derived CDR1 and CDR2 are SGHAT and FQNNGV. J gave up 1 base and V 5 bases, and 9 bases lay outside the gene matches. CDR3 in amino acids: CASSDPGQGFSGANVLTF. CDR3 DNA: TGTGCCAGCAGCGATCCGGGACAGGGTTTTTCTGGGGCCAACGTCCTGACTTTC.

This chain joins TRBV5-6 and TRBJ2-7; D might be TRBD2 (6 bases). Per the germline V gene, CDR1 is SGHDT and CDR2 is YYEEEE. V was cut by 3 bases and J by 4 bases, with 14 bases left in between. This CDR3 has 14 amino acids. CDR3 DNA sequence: TGTGCCAGCAGCTGGGCGGGATCGGGGTACGAGCAGTACGTC. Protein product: CASSWAGSGYEQYV.

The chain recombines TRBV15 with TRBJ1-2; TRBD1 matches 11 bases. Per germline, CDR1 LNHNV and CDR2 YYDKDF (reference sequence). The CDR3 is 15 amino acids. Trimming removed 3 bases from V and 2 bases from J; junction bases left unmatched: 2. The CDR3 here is CATSRDRGLNYGYTF. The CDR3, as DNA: TGTGCCACCAGCAGGGACAGGGGGCTGAACTATGGCTACACCTTC.

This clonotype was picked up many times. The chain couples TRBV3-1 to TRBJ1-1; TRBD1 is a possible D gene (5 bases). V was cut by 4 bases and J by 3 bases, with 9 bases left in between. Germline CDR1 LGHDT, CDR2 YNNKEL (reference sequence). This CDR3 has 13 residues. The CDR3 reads CASSRDHDTEAFF. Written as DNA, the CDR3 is TGTGCCAGCAGCCGGGACCATGACACTGAAGCTTTCTTT. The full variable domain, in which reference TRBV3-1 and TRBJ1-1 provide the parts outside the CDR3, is DTAVSQTPKYLVTQMGNDKSIKCEQNLGHDTMYWYKQDSKKFLKIMFSYNNKELIINETVPNRFSPKSPDKAHLNLHINSLELGDSAVYFCASSRDHDTEAFFGQGTRLTVV.

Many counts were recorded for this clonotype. The CDR3 is CASSLASRSYNEQFF. CDR3 nucleotides: TGTGCCAGCAGCTTGGCGTCCCGCTCCTACAATGAGCAGTTCTTC. The chain couples TRBV7-8 to TRBJ2-1, with D unresolved. The V and J ends lost 3 bases and 0 bases respectively, with 9 bases between them. This CDR3 contains 15 residues. Germline values: CDR1 SGHVS, CDR2 FQNEAQ. The full variable domain, completed using reference TRBV7-8 and TRBJ2-1, is GAGVSQSPRYKVAKRGQDVALRCDPISGHVSLFWYQQALGQGPEFLTYFQNEAQLDKSGLPSDRFFAERPEGSVSTLKIQRTQQEDSAVYLCASSLASRSYNEQFFGPGTRLTVL.

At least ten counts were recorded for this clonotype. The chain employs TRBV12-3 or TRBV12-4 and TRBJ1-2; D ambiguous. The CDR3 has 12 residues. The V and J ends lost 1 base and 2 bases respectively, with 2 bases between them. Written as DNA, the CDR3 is TGTGCCAGCAGTTTAGGGAACTATGGCTACACCTTC. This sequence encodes CASSLGNYGYTF.

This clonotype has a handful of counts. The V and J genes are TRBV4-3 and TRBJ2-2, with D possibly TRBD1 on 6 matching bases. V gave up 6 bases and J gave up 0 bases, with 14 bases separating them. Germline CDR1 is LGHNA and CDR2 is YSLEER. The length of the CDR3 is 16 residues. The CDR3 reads CASSPEQGPNTGELFF. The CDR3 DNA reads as TGCGCCAGCAGTCCCGAGCAGGGGCCGAACACCGGGGAGCTGTTTTTT.

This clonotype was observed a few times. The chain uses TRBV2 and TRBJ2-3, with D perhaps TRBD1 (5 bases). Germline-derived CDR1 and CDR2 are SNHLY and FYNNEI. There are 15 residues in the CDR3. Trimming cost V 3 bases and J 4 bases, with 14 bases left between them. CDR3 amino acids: CASSERFRAPDTQYF. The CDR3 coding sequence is TGTGCCAGCAGTGAGAGGTTCAGGGCCCCAGATACGCAGTATTTT.

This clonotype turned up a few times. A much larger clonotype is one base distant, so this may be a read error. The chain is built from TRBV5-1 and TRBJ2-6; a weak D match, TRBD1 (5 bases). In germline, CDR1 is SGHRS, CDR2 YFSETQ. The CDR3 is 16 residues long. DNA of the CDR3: TGCGCCAGCAGCCTACAGCCAGGGCCTGGGACCAACGTCCTGACTTTC. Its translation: CASSLQPGPGTNVLTF.